Listed here is a single TCR beta chain. Its antigen is not identified. The entry originates in a study of blood T cells in healthy people across ages. Findings of the study overall: Not knowing donor CMV status may have confounded expanded clonotype changes.

PCR was performed a second time for about 6 to 12 cycles using a sample-barcoded 5' primer and a J-beta primer mix. From the 5' RACE reads, TCRdb called clonotypes with MiXCR, one entry per CDR3 protein. The sample holds more than 500,000 distinct CDR3 sequences, approximately 26% seen once. Looked up from germline, CDR1 is DFQATT and CDR2 is SNEGSKA (reference sequence). Deletions cut 5 bases from V and 0 bases from J, with 15 bases between. This CDR3 region has 15 residues. Each sample had at least 6 million PBMCs isolated. These data were likewise used in another study, on T cells of mothers and their children. That source reports: Compared with unrelated pairs, related mother-child pairs had slightly higher, non-significant overlap.

Sequencing input: blood. The TCR originated in a boy aged 2 to 10 in good health. The chain couples TRBV20-1 to TRBJ2-3; TRBD1 or TRBD2 may be the D gene (5 bases each). CDR3 in amino acids: CSAEGRASSTDTQYF. The DNA for the CDR3 is TGCAGTGCTGAGGGCAGGGCGTCTAGCACAGATACGCAGTATTTT.